The 9 T cell receptor beta chains below were found in one sample sequenced in a study of blood T cell repertoires in COVID-19. Sequencing was performed with immunoSEQ multiplex PCR; in TCRdb, only in-frame clones are kept and a portion is missing. Among about 140,000 clones, around four fifths were seen once, and the ten largest hold 6.2%. The sample taken for sequencing was PBMCs or T cells enriched from blood (not recorded which). Source of these receptors: a middle-aged woman who had recovered from COVID-19.

Regarding this clone: The same CDR3 is also encoded by other DNA sequences in this sample. This chain uses TRBV15 with TRBJ2-1; TRBD1 is a possible D gene (6 bases). The CDR3 consists of 16 residues. Germline values: CDR1 LNHNV, CDR2 YYDKDF (reference sequence). Trimming left V 0 bases short and J 0 bases short, with 9 bases between. CDR3 in DNA: TGTGCCACCAGCAGAGATTTAGGGGGCTCCTACAATGAGCAGTTCTTC. This gives the protein CATSRDLGGSYNEQFF.

CDR3 sequence reads: CASSRWGGETFF. CDR3 DNA: TGTGCCAGCAGCCGCTGGGGCGGGGAGACTTTCTTT. The rearrangement joins TRBV3-1 (or the pseudogene TRBV3-2) to TRBJ1-1; D perhaps matches TRBD1 (5 bases). Germline CDR1 and CDR2: LGHDT and YNNKEL (reference sequence). The CDR3 is 12 amino acids. Trimming removed 4 bases at V and 12 bases at J, with 15 bases between.

CDR3 protein: CASSPTGPQQPQHF. CDR3 bases: TGTGCCAGTAGTCCGACAGGGCCACAACAGCCCCAGCATTTT. The chain recombines TRBV19 with TRBJ1-5; 7 nucleotides align to TRBD1. This CDR3 is built from 14 residues. Unmatched junction bases numbered 8, after V lost 5 bases and J lost 7 bases. Germline-derived CDR1 and CDR2 are LNHDA and SQIVND (reference sequence).

As concerns this clone: A much larger clone is a single base away; this may be a read error. This sample also contains other DNA sequences that code for the same CDR3. The chain couples TRBV27 to TRBJ2-6; 12 bases are shared with TRBD1. Germline V gene lookup returns CDR1 MNHEY and CDR2 SMNVEV (reference sequence). The V and J ends lost 5 bases and 4 bases, in that order; junction bases with no gene match: 12. There are 19 residues in the CDR3. The CDR3 bases are TGTGCCAGCAGTGAACTACCGGGACAGGGGGCGGGGGGGGCCAACGTCCTGACTTTC. As protein: CASSELPGQGAGGANVLTF.

V is TRBV2 and J is TRBJ1-3; D is unresolved. In germline, CDR1 is SNHLY, CDR2 FYNNEI. The CDR3 consists of 17 residues. V lost 7 bases to trimming and J lost 0 bases, with 19 bases between them. The CDR3 region has the DNA TGTGCCAGCACGCCTCTGAAATACAGTTTCTCTGGAAACACCATATATTTT. Translating gives CASTPLKYSFSGNTIYF.

V gene TRBV19 combines with J gene TRBJ1-1; 8 nucleotides align to TRBD1. CDR1 LNHDA and CDR2 SQIVND come from the germline V gene (reference sequence). Trimming cost V 11 bases and J 1 base; bases outside gene matches: 6. This CDR3 contains 13 residues. The CDR3 nucleotides read TGTGCCTCAACCGACAGGGGGAACACTGAAGCTTTCTTT. Its translation: CASTDRGNTEAFF.

The chain has TRBV3-1 (or the pseudogene TRBV3-2) and TRBJ1-3, with a tentative D call TRBD1 (6 bases). CDR1 is LGHDT, CDR2 YNNKEL, per germline (reference sequence). Trimming removed 5 bases from V and 6 bases from J, with 14 bases in between. This CDR3 region has 14 residues. CDR3 sequence reads: CASSYSTGVNTIYF. The CDR3 DNA is TGTGCCAGCAGCTACTCGACAGGTGTAAACACCATATATTTT.

The gene calls are TRBV20-1 and TRBJ2-7; 7 positions agree with TRBD2. The CDR3 totals 14 residues. The germline V gene encodes CDR1 DFQATT and CDR2 SNEGSKA (reference sequence). J gave up 3 bases and V 3 bases, and 8 bases lay outside the gene matches. Here the CDR3 DNA reads TGCAGTGCTAGTGGGAGGGTCGGGGACTACGAGCAGTACTTC. It translates to CSASGRVGDYEQYF.

This chain joins TRBV13 and TRBJ1-1; D call uncertain. V lost 8 bases and J lost 8, with 18 bases in between. This CDR3 region has 13 residues. Germline V lookup: CDR1 PRHDT, CDR2 FYEKMQ (reference sequence). This chain's CDR3 is CASGFGERGEAFF. CDR3 in DNA: TGTGCCAGCGGGTTCGGAGAAAGAGGAGAAGCTTTCTTT.